This T cell receptor (beta chain) was sequenced during a study of blood T cells in healthy people across ages. Across the study: The template switching approach captured approximately one barcoded beta molecule for every two T cells.

Donors were healthy Caucasian individuals from Russia aged roughly 6 to 90. For this clonotype: Its matching antigen is unknown. A read error may explain this, as a much larger clone is one base away.

Together with a sample-barcoded 5' primer, a J-beta primer mix was included in a second PCR lasting about 7 to 12 cycles. With 12 random nucleotides, a template-switch adaptor tagged each individual cDNA molecule. TCRdb re-called the 5' RACE reads through MiXCR, storing one row per CDR3 protein. Altogether about 780,000 distinct CDR3 sequences are present, about 42% being singletons, with the ten largest covering less than 20%. Germline values: CDR1 DFQATT, CDR2 SNEGSKA (reference sequence). The CDR3 totals 16 residues. V shed 2 bases and J 8 bases; nucleotides not matched to a gene: 13. Whole-study results and caveats: The study found TCR beta diversity correlated strongly with naive T cell percentage.

The receptor comes from a man older than 75 in good health. The chain uses TRBV20-1 and TRBJ2-1; 9 positions match TRBD2. The sequencing sample was made of blood. The CDR3 protein is CSARKSTGGRGDEQFF. CDR3 coding DNA: TGCAGTGCTAGAAAATCGACTGGCGGGAGGGGTGATGAGCAGTTCTTC.